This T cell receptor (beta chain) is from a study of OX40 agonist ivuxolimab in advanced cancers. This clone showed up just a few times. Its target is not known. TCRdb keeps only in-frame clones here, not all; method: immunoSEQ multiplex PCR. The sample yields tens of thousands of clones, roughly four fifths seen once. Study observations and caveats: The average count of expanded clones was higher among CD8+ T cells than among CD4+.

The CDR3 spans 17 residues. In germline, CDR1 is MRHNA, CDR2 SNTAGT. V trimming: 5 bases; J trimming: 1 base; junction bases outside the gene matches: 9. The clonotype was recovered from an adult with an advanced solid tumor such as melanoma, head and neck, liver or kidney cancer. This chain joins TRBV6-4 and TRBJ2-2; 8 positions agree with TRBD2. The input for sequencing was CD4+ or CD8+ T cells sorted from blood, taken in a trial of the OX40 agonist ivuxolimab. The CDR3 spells CASSTGSSGMNTGELFF. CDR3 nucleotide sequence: TGTGCCAGCAGTACCGGGAGTAGCGGGATGAACACCGGGGAGCTGTTTTTT.